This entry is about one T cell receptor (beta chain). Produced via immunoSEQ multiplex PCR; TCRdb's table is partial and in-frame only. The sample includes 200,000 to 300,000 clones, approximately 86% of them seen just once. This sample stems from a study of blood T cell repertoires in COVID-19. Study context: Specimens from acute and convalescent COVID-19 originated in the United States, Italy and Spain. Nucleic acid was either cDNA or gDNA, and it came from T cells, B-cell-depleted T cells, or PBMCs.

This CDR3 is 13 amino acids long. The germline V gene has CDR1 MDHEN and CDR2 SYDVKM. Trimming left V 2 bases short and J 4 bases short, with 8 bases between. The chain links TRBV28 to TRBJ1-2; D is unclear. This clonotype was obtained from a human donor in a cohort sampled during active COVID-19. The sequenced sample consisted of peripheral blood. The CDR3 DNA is TGTGCCAGCAGTTTAGTACAGCTCTATGGCTACACCTTC. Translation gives CASSLVQLYGYTF.